These 2 T cell receptor beta chains came from one sample sequenced in a study of blood T cells in healthy people across ages (dated by TCRdb to between 2014 and 2017). The library was produced with 5' RACE. The data were produced on an Illumina HiSeq 2500. A second about 7 to 11 cycle PCR used a sample-barcoded 5' primer and a J-beta primer mix. TCRdb handled the public reads itself, with Q25 trimming in fastp and clone calling in MiXCR, and kept productive beta chains. Here each entry gathers all rows of one CDR3 protein and keeps the most common genes and DNA. This sample gives 1.5 million to 2 million distinct CDR3 sequences in total; roughly 50% of them show up just once. In total, the top ten clones hold approximately 2.1% of the sample. The material sequenced was blood. These TCRs come from a woman between 35 and 50 years old in good health.

This chain uses TRBV6-5 with TRBJ2-1; TRBD1 might be the D (6 bases). This CDR3 contains 15 residues. CDR1 MNHEY and CDR2 SVGAGI come from the germline V gene. Trimming stripped 7 bases from V and 4 bases from J, with 17 bases between. CDR3 coding DNA: TGTGCCAGCAAGAGAACCGGGACACTTTACAATGAGCAGTTCTTC. Its translation is CASKRTGTLYNEQFF.

The chain uses TRBV7-9 and TRBJ1-4, with 10 bases fitting TRBD1. With 2 bases clipped from V and 7 bases from J, the junction kept 4 bases outside the gene matches. There are 15 residues in the CDR3. From germline, CDR1 is SEHNR and CDR2 FQNEAQ (reference sequence). CDR3 sequence: CASSLLDRGPEKLFF. CDR3 DNA sequence: TGTGCCAGCAGCTTACTAGACAGGGGGCCTGAAAAACTGTTTTTT.